This TCR beta chain was identified in a study of cytomegalovirus exposure and HLA in healthy donors. The CDR3 spans 15 residues. Between the trimmed V and J ends, which lost 4 bases and 1 base, there was a span of 12 bases. Germline assignment: CDR1 SGHVS and CDR2 FNYEAQ. The primer mix had 60 Vbeta and 13 Jbeta primers. TCRdb's table, derived via immunoSEQ multiplex PCR, lists solely in-frame clones and lacks some. The data contain 150,000 to 200,000 clones, around 83% of them singletons. Concerning this clone: What it binds is not known.

Study-level points and caveats: Confirmation in vitro established that three CMV-associated chains were specific for CMV antigens. Donors were assumed by presence/absence analyses to have roughly uniform sequencing depth. TCR beta V- and J-gene trimming, according to a later analysis, was linked to a missense DCLRE1C variant.

The sequence was obtained from a woman aged 18-29 years in good health and CMV-seronegative. Sequenced material: PBMCs. J is TRBJ2-3 and V is TRBV7-6; D perhaps matches TRBD1 (6 bases). CDR3 sequence: CASSSGHRGTDTQYF. In DNA, the CDR3 is TGTGCCAGCAGCTCTGGGCACAGGGGCACAGATACGCAGTATTTT. The variable domain in full, completed from reference TRBV7-6 and TRBJ2-3, reads GAGVSQSPRYKVTKRGQDVALRCDPISGHVSLYWYRQALGQGPEFLTYFNYEAQQDKSGLPNDRFSAERPEGSISTLTIQRTEQRDSAMYRCASSSGHRGTDTQYFGPGTRLTVL.